This TCR beta chain stems from a study of blood T cell repertoires in COVID-19. Measured with immunoSEQ multiplex PCR; TCRdb has only the in-frame clones, and not every one. Of approximately 300,000 clones in the sample, 85% to 95% were seen once. The V gene end was trimmed by 2 bases and the J gene end by 4 bases; junction bases not matched to a gene: 9. CDR3 length equals 17 residues. The germline gives CDR1 MGHDK, CDR2 SYGVNS. Material for sequencing was PBMCs or T cells enriched from blood (not recorded which). This sequence was found in a woman aged 25-40 years who had been exposed to COVID-19. This chain uses TRBV25-1 with TRBJ2-7; 12 positions agree with TRBD1. The CDR3 sequence is CASSEDRGQGALYEQYF. CDR3 nucleotide sequence: TGTGCCAGCAGTGAAGATCGGGGACAGGGGGCTTTGTACGAGCAGTACTTC.